The T cell receptor (beta chain) described here comes from a study of cytomegalovirus exposure and HLA in healthy donors. Use of 60 Vbeta and 13 Jbeta primers characterized the PCR. Only in-frame clones appear in the TCRdb table, and some are missing; sequencing was by immunoSEQ multiplex PCR. The table lists 85,000 to 100,000 clones, 60% to 85% of them singletons, with 15% to 20% in the top ten. V was cut by 6 bases and J by 2 bases, with 10 bases left in between. The V gene's germline CDR1 is MNHEY and CDR2 SVGAGI. The CDR3 consists of 14 residues. The sequenced sample consisted of PBMCs. This chain uses TRBV6-5 with TRBJ2-2, with D possibly being TRBD1 (5 bases). The TCR sequence derives from a man in his fifties or sixties in good health and CMV-seropositive. The CDR3 here is CASSSGPNTGELFF. CDR3 nucleotide sequence: TGTGCCAGCAGCTCAGGGCCCAACACCGGGGAGCTGTTTTTT.